A selection of T cell receptor beta chains follows, all from one sample in a study of cytomegalovirus exposure and HLA in healthy donors. Some clones are missing from TCRdb's copy, which holds only in-frame ones; the method was immunoSEQ multiplex PCR. The sample consists of under 150,000 clones, 81% of them appearing once. Sequencing used PBMCs. Source of these receptors: a woman aged 30 to 39 in good health and CMV-seronegative. CDR3s include the opening cysteine and the closing phenylalanine or tryptophan. The order of the fields is D gene, clone size, J gene, V gene, CDR3 DNA, CDR3 protein. The D gene is left open where the match is weak. Clone size is stated in some rows and not others, as once, few, many or a class when expanded.

d_gene: TRBD2; abundance: .; j_gene: TRBJ2-7; v_gene: TRBV28; CDR3nt: TGTGCCAGCAGAAATAGCGGGAATTCCTACGAGCAGTACTTC; CDR3aa: CASRNSGNSYEQYF
d_gene: TRBD2; abundance: .; j_gene: TRBJ2-2; v_gene: TRBV4-3; CDR3nt: TGCGCCAGCAGCCTTGGACTAGCGGGAGGGCCAGACACCGGGGAGCTGTTTTTT; CDR3aa: CASSLGLAGGPDTGELFF
d_gene: TRBD2; abundance: .; j_gene: TRBJ2-1; v_gene: TRBV27; CDR3nt: TGTGCCAGCAGTTTATCGGGGGGGTTGAATGAGCAGTTCTTC; CDR3aa: CASSLSGGLNEQFF
d_gene: TRBD2; abundance: .; j_gene: TRBJ2-5; v_gene: TRBV19; CDR3nt: TGTGCCAGTGCACCCACGGGACTAGCGGGAGGGGAGACCCAGTACTTC; CDR3aa: CASAPTGLAGGETQYF
d_gene: TRBD2; abundance: .; j_gene: TRBJ2-3; v_gene: TRBV7-9; CDR3nt: TGTGCCAGCAGCAAGCTGGGACTAGCGGGGATGGAGCCGCAGTATTTT; CDR3aa: CASSKLGLAGMEPQYF
d_gene: TRBD2; abundance: .; j_gene: TRBJ2-5; v_gene: TRBV5-1; CDR3nt: TGCGCCAGCAGTTTGGCCGGACTAGCGGAAGAGACCCAGTACTTC; CDR3aa: CASSLAGLAEETQYF
d_gene: .; abundance: .; j_gene: TRBJ2-7; v_gene: TRBV30; CDR3nt: TGTGCCTGGAGACAGGGTTTGGGTAGGGGTCACTACGAGCAGTACTTC; CDR3aa: CAWRQGLGRGHYEQYF
d_gene: .; abundance: few; j_gene: TRBJ1-5; v_gene: TRBV6-1; CDR3nt: TGTGCCAGCAGTGGTTCAGTAAGCAATCAGCCCCAGCATTTT; CDR3aa: CASSGSVSNQPQHF
d_gene: TRBD2; abundance: once; j_gene: TRBJ2-7; v_gene: TRBV5-6; CDR3nt: TGTGCCAGCAGCTTGATCCCTAGCGGGGGCTACGAGCAGTACTTC; CDR3aa: CASSLIPSGGYEQYF
d_gene: .; abundance: few; j_gene: TRBJ1-3; v_gene: TRBV6-1; CDR3nt: TGTGCCAGCAGTGAATATAGAAACACCATATATTTT; CDR3aa: CASSEYRNTIYF
d_gene: TRBD2; abundance: .; j_gene: TRBJ2-3; v_gene: TRBV5-5; CDR3nt: TGTGCCAGCAGCCCTTATCGCGCGGGAGGGACAGATACGCAGTATTTT; CDR3aa: CASSPYRAGGTDTQYF
d_gene: TRBD2; abundance: .; j_gene: TRBJ2-3; v_gene: TRBV5-4; CDR3nt: TGTGCCAGCAGCTGGGGGACTAATCGAGAGGGCACAGATACGCAGTATTTT; CDR3aa: CASSWGTNREGTDTQYF
d_gene: TRBD2; abundance: .; j_gene: TRBJ2-7; v_gene: TRBV10-2; CDR3nt: TGCGCCAGCAGCGCGGGGGGCTCCTACGAGCAGTACTTC; CDR3aa: CASSAGGSYEQYF
d_gene: .; abundance: .; j_gene: TRBJ2-7; v_gene: TRBV28; CDR3nt: TGTGCCAGCAGAGGGACAGGGGCAAATAGTCTAGCGGGAATTTCGTACGAGCAGTACTTC; CDR3aa: CASRGTGANSLAGISYEQYF
d_gene: .; abundance: medium-sized; j_gene: TRBJ2-7; v_gene: TRBV5-3; CDR3nt: TGTGCCAGAAGCTCAACCTACGAGCAGTACTTC; CDR3aa: CARSSTYEQYF
d_gene: TRBD1; abundance: .; j_gene: TRBJ2-7; v_gene: TRBV11-2; CDR3nt: TGTGCCAGCAGCCAACCCGGGACAGGGGGCCACGAGCAGTACTTC; CDR3aa: CASSQPGTGGHEQYF
d_gene: .; abundance: .; j_gene: TRBJ1-4; v_gene: TRBV5-8; CDR3nt: TGTGCCAGCAGTTCAGGACAGTTGGGAACTAATGAAAAACTGTTTTTT; CDR3aa: CASSSGQLGTNEKLFF
d_gene: .; abundance: .; j_gene: TRBJ1-1; v_gene: TRBV6-1; CDR3nt: TGTGCCAGCAGGGCACAGGGGAACACTGAAGCTTTCTTT; CDR3aa: CASRAQGNTEAFF
d_gene: .; abundance: .; j_gene: TRBJ2-4; v_gene: TRBV30; CDR3nt: TGTGCCTGGAGTGTCTCGAACATTCAGTACTTC; CDR3aa: CAWSVSNIQYF
d_gene: TRBD1; abundance: .; j_gene: TRBJ2-2; v_gene: TRBV14; CDR3nt: TGTGCCAGCAGCCAAGTGGGACAGGGGTCCACCGGGGAGCTGTTTTTT; CDR3aa: CASSQVGQGSTGELFF
d_gene: TRBD1; abundance: .; j_gene: TRBJ1-5; v_gene: TRBV27; CDR3nt: TGTGCCAGCAGTTTAACAGGGGTGTATCAGCCCCAGCATTTT; CDR3aa: CASSLTGVYQPQHF
d_gene: .; abundance: .; j_gene: TRBJ1-4; v_gene: TRBV9; CDR3nt: TGTGCCAGCAGCACCTTGGGGGGAGGTAATGAAAAACTGTTTTTT; CDR3aa: CASSTLGGGNEKLFF
d_gene: TRBD1; abundance: .; j_gene: TRBJ2-5; v_gene: TRBV7-2; CDR3nt: TGTGCCAGCAGCTTACTGGGACAGCAAGAGACCCAGTACTTC; CDR3aa: CASSLLGQQETQYF
d_gene: .; abundance: .; j_gene: TRBJ1-2; v_gene: TRBV27; CDR3nt: TGTGCCAGCGGGCGACAGAAGGACTATGGCTACACCTTC; CDR3aa: CASGRQKDYGYTF
d_gene: .; abundance: .; j_gene: TRBJ1-1; v_gene: TRBV28; CDR3nt: TGTGCCAGCAGTTTGAGGGGAGGGGGTGAAGCTTTCTTT; CDR3aa: CASSLRGGGEAFF
d_gene: .; abundance: .; j_gene: TRBJ1-5; v_gene: TRBV6-6; CDR3nt: TGTGCCAGCGGAGATCAACAGGGTATGGGCAATCAGCCCCAGCATTTT; CDR3aa: CASGDQQGMGNQPQHF
d_gene: TRBD1; abundance: few; j_gene: TRBJ1-1; v_gene: TRBV7-3; CDR3nt: TGTGCCAGCAGCCTAGAAGTCCCGGGACAGGGGTTGGGCACTGAAGCTTTCTTT; CDR3aa: CASSLEVPGQGLGTEAFF
d_gene: TRBD2; abundance: .; j_gene: TRBJ2-7; v_gene: TRBV5-1; CDR3nt: TGCGCCAGCAGGCCCGGGACTAGCGGGGTTACTTACGAGCAGTACTTC; CDR3aa: CASRPGTSGVTYEQYF
d_gene: .; abundance: once; j_gene: TRBJ1-5; v_gene: TRBV6-5; CDR3nt: TGTGCCAGCCAGGGAGGGGTCAATCAGCCCCAGCATTTT; CDR3aa: CASQGGVNQPQHF
d_gene: TRBD1; abundance: once; j_gene: TRBJ2-1; v_gene: TRBV28; CDR3nt: TGTGCCAGCAGCCCCAGACAGGGGAGCTCCTACAATGAGCAGTTCTTC; CDR3aa: CASSPRQGSSYNEQFF
d_gene: TRBD1; abundance: .; j_gene: TRBJ2-6; v_gene: TRBV4-1; CDR3nt: TGCGCCAGCCGGGACAGGGAACGGTCTGGGGCCAACGTCCTGACTTTC; CDR3aa: CASRDRERSGANVLTF
d_gene: .; abundance: .; j_gene: TRBJ2-2; v_gene: TRBV11-3; CDR3nt: TGTGCCAGCAGCTTAGGATTTGGGTGGCAGGGCGCGAACACCGGGGAGCTGTTTTTT; CDR3aa: CASSLGFGWQGANTGELFF
d_gene: TRBD2; abundance: few; j_gene: TRBJ2-1; v_gene: TRBV27; CDR3nt: TGTGCCAGCAGTTGGGCGGGAGGAACCTACAATGAGCAGTTCTTC; CDR3aa: CASSWAGGTYNEQFF
d_gene: TRBD1; abundance: .; j_gene: TRBJ1-5; v_gene: TRBV10-3; CDR3nt: TGTGCCATCAGTGAGTCCGCAGGGGGTAGCAATCAGCCCCAGCATTTT; CDR3aa: CAISESAGGSNQPQHF
d_gene: TRBD2; abundance: .; j_gene: TRBJ2-7; v_gene: TRBV19; CDR3nt: TGTGCCAGTAGTACTGGGCTAGCAGCTAGCGGGAGGGCCTGGGAGCAGTACTTC; CDR3aa: CASSTGLAASGRAWEQYF
d_gene: .; abundance: .; j_gene: TRBJ2-7; v_gene: TRBV14; CDR3nt: TGTGCCAGCAGCCAAGAACAAGGACAGACCTACGAGCAGTACTTC; CDR3aa: CASSQEQGQTYEQYF
d_gene: TRBD2; abundance: .; j_gene: TRBJ2-3; v_gene: TRBV6-4; CDR3nt: TGTGCCAGCAGTGAAGGTAGCGGGAGGGCCCGCGGGTTTCCAGATACGCAGTATTTT; CDR3aa: CASSEGSGRARGFPDTQYF
d_gene: .; abundance: .; j_gene: TRBJ1-2; v_gene: TRBV7-9; CDR3nt: TGTGCCAGCGGGACATCGTATGGCTACACCTTC; CDR3aa: CASGTSYGYTF
d_gene: .; abundance: .; j_gene: TRBJ1-1; v_gene: TRBV9; CDR3nt: TGTGCCAGCAGCGTAGCGGGGGGGAACACTGAAGCTTTCTTT; CDR3aa: CASSVAGGNTEAFF
d_gene: TRBD1; abundance: .; j_gene: TRBJ1-1; v_gene: TRBV19; CDR3nt: TGTGCCAGTAGTATTCTGGGACAGGCCCGAGGGAACACTGAAGCTTTCTTT; CDR3aa: CASSILGQARGNTEAFF